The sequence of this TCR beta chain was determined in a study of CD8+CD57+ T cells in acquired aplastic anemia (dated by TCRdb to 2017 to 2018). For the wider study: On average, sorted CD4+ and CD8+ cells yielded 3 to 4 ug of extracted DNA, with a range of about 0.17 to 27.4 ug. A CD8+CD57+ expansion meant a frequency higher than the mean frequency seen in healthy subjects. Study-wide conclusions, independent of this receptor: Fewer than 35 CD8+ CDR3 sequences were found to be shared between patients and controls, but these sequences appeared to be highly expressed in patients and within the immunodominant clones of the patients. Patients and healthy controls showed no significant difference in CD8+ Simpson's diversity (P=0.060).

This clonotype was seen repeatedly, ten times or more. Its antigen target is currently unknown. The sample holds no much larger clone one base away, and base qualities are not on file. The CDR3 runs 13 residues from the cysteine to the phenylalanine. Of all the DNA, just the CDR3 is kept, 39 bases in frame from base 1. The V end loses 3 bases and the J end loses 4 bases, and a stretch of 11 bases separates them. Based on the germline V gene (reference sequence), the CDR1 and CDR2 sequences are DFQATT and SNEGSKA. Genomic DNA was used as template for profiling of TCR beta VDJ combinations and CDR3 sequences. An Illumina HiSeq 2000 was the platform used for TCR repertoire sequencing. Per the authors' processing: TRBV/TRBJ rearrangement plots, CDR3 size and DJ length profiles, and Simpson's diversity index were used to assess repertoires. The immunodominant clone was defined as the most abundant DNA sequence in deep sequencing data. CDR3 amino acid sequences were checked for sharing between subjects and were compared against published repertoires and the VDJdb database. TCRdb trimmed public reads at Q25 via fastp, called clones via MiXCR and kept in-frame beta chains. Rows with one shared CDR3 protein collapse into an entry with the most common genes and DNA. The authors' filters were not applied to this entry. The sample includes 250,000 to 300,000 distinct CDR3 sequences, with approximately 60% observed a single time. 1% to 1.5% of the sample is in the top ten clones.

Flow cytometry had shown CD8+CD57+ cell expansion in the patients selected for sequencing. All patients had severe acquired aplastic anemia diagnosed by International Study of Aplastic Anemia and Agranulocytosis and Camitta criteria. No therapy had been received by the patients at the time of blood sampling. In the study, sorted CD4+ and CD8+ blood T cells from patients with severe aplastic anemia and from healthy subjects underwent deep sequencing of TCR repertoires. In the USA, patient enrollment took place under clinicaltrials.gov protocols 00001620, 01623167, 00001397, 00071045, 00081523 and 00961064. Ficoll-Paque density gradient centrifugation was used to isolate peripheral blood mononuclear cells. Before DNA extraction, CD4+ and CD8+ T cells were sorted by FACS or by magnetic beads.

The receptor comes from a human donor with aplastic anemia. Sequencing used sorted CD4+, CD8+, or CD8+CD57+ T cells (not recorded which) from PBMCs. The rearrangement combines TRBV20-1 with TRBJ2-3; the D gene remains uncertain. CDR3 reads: CSASLAAPDTQYF. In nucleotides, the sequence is TGCAGTGCTAGTCTGGCAGCCCCAGATACGCAGTATTTT.